This is a list of T cell receptor beta chains from one sample in a study of T-cell reconstitution after alpha-beta-depleted transplantation in children. TCRdb fed the PCR reads into MiXCR, producing one record per CDR3 protein. The sample has roughly 70,000 distinct CDR3 sequences, approximately 5% seen once; the top ten hold approximately 17%. The sample in question was PBMCs, mostly from graft donor cells, obtained 180 days after TCRalphabeta/CD19-depleted stem cell transplant. All receptors come from a boy under two years old who had a stem cell transplant for acute myeloid leukemia, so the T cells may come from the graft donor. CDR3s include the opening cysteine and the closing phenylalanine or tryptophan. A D gene is named only where the DNA matches it firmly. Size tells how often a clone was seen (once, few, many) or the class of an expanded clone, and some rows leave it out.

V	J	size	D	CDR3	DNA
TRBV7-7	TRBJ2-5	many	-	CASSKDRQETQYF	TGTGCCAGCAGCAAGGACAGACAAGAGACCCAGTACTTC
TRBV12-3/TRBV12-4	TRBJ2-2	many	-	CASSLAAANTGELFF	TGTGCCAGCAGTTTGGCAGCCGCGAACACCGGGGAGCTGTTTTTT
TRBV12-3/TRBV12-4	TRBJ2-1	medium-sized	TRBD2	CASSLRTSGINEQFF	TGTGCCAGCAGTTTGAGGACTAGCGGCATCAATGAGCAGTTCTTC
TRBV21-1	TRBJ2-7	many	-	CASSKAETGGYEQYF	TGTGCCAGCAGCAAAGCTGAGACAGGGGGCTACGAGCAGTACTTC
TRBV5-1	TRBJ2-1	many	-	CASSLPLYNEQFF	TGCGCCAGCAGCCTGCCCCTCTACAATGAGCAGTTCTTC
TRBV4-3	TRBJ2-3	many	TRBD2	CASSQASGGRGTDTQYF	TGCGCCAGCAGCCAGGCTAGCGGGGGGCGGGGGACAGATACGCAGTATTTT
TRBV29-1	TRBJ2-3	many	TRBD1	CSVVQGSTDTQYF	TGCAGCGTTGTACAGGGGAGCACAGATACGCAGTATTTT
TRBV24-1	TRBJ1-6	many	TRBD1	CATNLPGQEGSPLHF	TGTGCCACCAATTTGCCCGGACAGGAAGGTTCACCCCTCCACTTT
TRBV18	TRBJ2-1	-	-	CASSSQWVGAGVAGEQFF	TGTGCCAGCTCATCACAATGGGTAGGGGCAGGGGTAGCAGGTGAGCAGTTCTTC
TRBV7-2	TRBJ2-3	-	TRBD2	CASSSSAGGPHTQYF	TGTGCCAGCAGCTCCTCAGCGGGGGGCCCTCATACGCAGTATTTT
TRBV12-3/TRBV12-4	TRBJ2-3	many	-	CASSFEGVKKSSTDTQYF	TGTGCCAGCAGTTTTGAGGGGGTTAAAAAATCTAGCACAGATACGCAGTATTTT
TRBV12-3/TRBV12-4	TRBJ2-3	few	-	CASSGWGASTDTQYF	TGTGCCAGCAGTGGGTGGGGGGCGAGCACAGATACGCAGTATTTT
TRBV10-3	TRBJ1-5	many	-	CAISDGSNQPQHF	TGTGCCATCAGTGACGGGAGCAATCAGCCCCAGCATTTT
TRBV9	TRBJ2-5	many	TRBD1	CASSVAGGGWETQYF	TGTGCCAGCAGCGTAGCAGGGGGCGGATGGGAGACCCAGTACTTC
TRBV5-1	TRBJ2-3	many	-	CASSLAYRDTQYF	TGCGCCAGCAGCTTGGCGTATAGGGATACGCAGTATTTT
TRBV29-1	TRBJ2-1	many	TRBD1	CSVGQGGNEQFF	TGCAGCGTGGGACAGGGCGGCAATGAGCAGTTCTTC
TRBV12-3/TRBV12-4	TRBJ2-7	many	-	CASSQGVGTSYEQYF	TGTGCCAGCAGCCAAGGGGTCGGGACCTCCTACGAGCAGTACTTC
TRBV6-1	TRBJ2-5	many	TRBD1	CAGRGWDRVLQETQYF	TGTGCCGGTCGGGGCTGGGACAGGGTATTGCAAGAGACCCAGTACTTC
TRBV12-5	TRBJ2-3	many	-	CASGLDGRDTQYF	TGTGCTAGTGGTTTGGATGGTCGGGATACGCAGTATTTT
TRBV7-8	TRBJ2-1	many	-	CASSRKTDNNEQFF	TGTGCCAGCAGCCGGAAGACGGATAACAATGAGCAGTTCTTC
TRBV27	TRBJ1-4	many	-	CASSPRSGTNEKLFF	TGTGCCAGCAGTCCCCGGTCAGGCACCAATGAAAAACTGTTTTTT
TRBV27	TRBJ2-1	many	-	CASSYWGLRGGAAYNEQFF	TGTGCCAGCAGTTATTGGGGCCTGAGAGGGGGGGCGGCGTACAATGAGCAGTTCTTC
TRBV29-1	TRBJ2-5	many	TRBD1	CSGLQGRQETQYF	TGCAGCGGCCTACAGGGGCGCCAAGAGACCCAGTACTTC
TRBV7-6	TRBJ1-1	many	TRBD1	CASSLGGDSTEAFF	TGTGCCAGCAGCTTAGGGGGGGACAGCACTGAAGCTTTCTTT
TRBV5-5	TRBJ1-5	many	-	CASSLYQGGGQPQHF	TGTGCCAGCAGCTTGTACCAGGGAGGGGGTCAGCCCCAGCATTTT
TRBV28	TRBJ2-1	many	TRBD1	CASSLFARDRASHNEQFF	TGTGCCAGCAGTTTATTCGCCAGGGACAGGGCCTCCCACAATGAGCAGTTCTTC
TRBV4-1	TRBJ2-1	many	TRBD2	CASSRQTSGGYTSYNEQFF	TGCGCCAGCAGCCGACAGACTAGCGGGGGGTACACCTCCTACAATGAGCAGTTCTTC
TRBV12-3/TRBV12-4	TRBJ2-1	many	TRBD2	CASSSTGRGGEQFF	TGTGCCAGCAGTTCCACAGGCCGGGGGGGTGAGCAGTTCTTC
TRBV5-1	TRBJ2-3	many	TRBD1	CASSGTGGFSSTDTQYF	TGCGCCAGCAGCGGGACAGGGGGCTTTTCTAGCACAGATACGCAGTATTTT
TRBV29-1	TRBJ1-2	many	TRBD1	CSVAQGAFGYTF	TGCAGCGTCGCCCAGGGGGCATTTGGCTACACCTTC
TRBV30	TRBJ2-1	-	TRBD1	CATDRGSYNEQFF	TGTGCCACCGACAGGGGCTCCTACAATGAGCAGTTCTTC
TRBV12-3/TRBV12-4	TRBJ2-1	many	-	CASSRGLFNEQFF	TGTGCCAGCAGCCGTGGACTTTTCAATGAGCAGTTCTTC
TRBV5-4	TRBJ1-1	-	-	CASSLDRTNTEAFF	TGTGCCAGCAGCTTGGACAGAACGAACACTGAAGCTTTCTTT
TRBV7-2	TRBJ2-4	many	-	CASSLNVKNIQYF	TGTGCCAGCAGCTTAAACGTCAAAAACATTCAGTACTTC
TRBV5-4	TRBJ2-1	many	-	CASSLHLGEQFF	TGTGCCAGCAGCTTGCACCTCGGGGAGCAGTTCTTC
TRBV6-5	TRBJ1-5	many	TRBD1	CASSPDRDINQPQHF	TGTGCCAGCAGTCCAGACAGGGATATCAATCAGCCCCAGCATTTT
TRBV4-3	TRBJ2-1	many	TRBD2	CASSQDPDSGDNEQFF	TGCGCCAGCAGCCAAGATCCGGATAGCGGGGACAATGAGCAGTTCTTC
TRBV5-8	TRBJ2-3	many	-	CASSVGVPLDTQYF	TGTGCCAGCAGCGTCGGGGTGCCGCTTGATACGCAGTATTTT
TRBV14	TRBJ1-1	many	-	CASSQRMNTEAFF	TGTGCCAGCAGCCAGAGGATGAACACTGAAGCTTTCTTT
TRBV7-9	TRBJ2-1	many	-	CASSRIGASYNEQFF	TGTGCCAGCAGCCGGATAGGGGCCTCCTACAATGAGCAGTTCTTC
TRBV12-3/TRBV12-4	TRBJ2-1	many	TRBD1	CASSYRDRDYNEQFF	TGTGCCAGCAGTTACCGGGACAGGGACTACAATGAGCAGTTCTTC
TRBV7-2	TRBJ1-5	many	TRBD1	CASSLAVDRVKQPQHF	TGTGCCAGCAGCTTAGCTGTGGACAGGGTGAAACAGCCCCAGCATTTT
TRBV12-3/TRBV12-4	TRBJ1-2	many	-	CASSSDGDYGYTF	TGTGCCAGCAGTTCGGACGGAGACTATGGCTACACCTTC
TRBV12-3/TRBV12-4	TRBJ2-3	many	-	CASSPDFLPQYF	TGTGCCAGCAGTCCGGACTTTTTGCCGCAGTATTTT
TRBV28	TRBJ2-7	many	TRBD2	CASSFSGLALEKQYF	TGTGCCAGCAGTTTTAGCGGACTAGCGCTTGAAAAGCAGTACTTC
TRBV11-2	TRBJ2-6	many	-	CASSLEAVHRGLPLSGANVLTF	TGTGCCAGCAGCTTAGAGGCGGTTCACAGAGGATTGCCCCTCTCTGGGGCCAACGTCCTGACTTTC
TRBV7-2	TRBJ2-3	many	-	CASSSRRADTQYF	TGTGCCAGCAGCTCAAGACGGGCAGATACGCAGTATTTT
TRBV24-1	TRBJ2-7	many	TRBD1	CATSDTTTGLDEQYF	TGTGCCACCAGTGACACAACGACAGGGCTTGACGAGCAGTACTTC
TRBV29-1	TRBJ1-1	many	TRBD1	CSVDRDRVNSEAFF	TGCAGCGTTGACCGCGACAGGGTTAACTCTGAAGCTTTCTTT
TRBV18	TRBJ2-3	-	-	CASSPLSGGTGTDTQYF	TGTGCCAGCTCACCACTTTCAGGGGGGACGGGCACAGATACGCAGTATTTT
TRBV25-1	TRBJ2-1	many	-	CASSEFFRGRDNEQFF	TGTGCCAGCAGTGAATTCTTCCGGGGGCGAGACAATGAGCAGTTCTTC